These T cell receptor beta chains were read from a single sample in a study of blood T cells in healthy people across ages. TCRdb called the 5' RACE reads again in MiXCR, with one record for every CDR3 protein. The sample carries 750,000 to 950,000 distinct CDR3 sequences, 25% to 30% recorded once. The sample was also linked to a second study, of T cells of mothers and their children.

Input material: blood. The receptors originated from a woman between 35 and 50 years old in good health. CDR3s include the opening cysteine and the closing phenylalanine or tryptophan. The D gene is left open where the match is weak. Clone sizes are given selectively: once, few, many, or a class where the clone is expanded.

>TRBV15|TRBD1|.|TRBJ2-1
CAASREGAGGSYNEQFF
TGTGCCGCCAGCAGAGAAGGGGCAGGGGGCTCTTACAATGAGCAGTTCTTC
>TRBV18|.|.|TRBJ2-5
CASSPPGPPTRTQYF
TGTGCCAGCTCACCTCCGGGACCCCCTACGAGGACCCAGTACTTC
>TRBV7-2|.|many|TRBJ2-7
CASSPVGSRYEQYF
TGTGCCAGCAGCCCAGTGGGATCGCGCTACGAGCAGTACTTC
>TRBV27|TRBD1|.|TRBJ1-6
CASRRDRAFSPLHF
TGTGCCAGCAGAAGGGACAGGGCTTTTTCACCCCTCCACTTT
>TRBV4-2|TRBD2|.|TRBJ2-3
CASSQDRRASGRDTQYF
TGTGCCAGCAGCCAAGATAGGAGGGCTAGCGGACGAGATACGCAGTATTTT
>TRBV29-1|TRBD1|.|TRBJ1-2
CSVGTAANYGYTF
TGCAGCGTCGGGACAGCAGCTAACTATGGCTACACCTTC
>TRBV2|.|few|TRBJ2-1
CASSPDLTAYNEQFF
TGTGCCAGCAGTCCGGACTTAACCGCCTACAATGAGCAGTTCTTC
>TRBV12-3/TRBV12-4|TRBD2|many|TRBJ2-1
CASLGLAGGIAYNEQFF
TGTGCCAGTCTCGGACTAGCGGGGGGAATCGCCTACAATGAGCAGTTCTTC
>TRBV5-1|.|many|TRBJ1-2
CASSAMDGFYGYTF
TGCGCCAGCAGCGCCATGGACGGGTTCTATGGCTACACCTTC
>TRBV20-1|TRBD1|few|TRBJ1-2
CSATGQGTYGYTF
TGCAGTGCTACGGGACAGGGGACCTATGGCTACACCTTC
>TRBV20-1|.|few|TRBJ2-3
CSARDRTRVTDTQYF
TGCAGTGCTAGAGACCGGACTCGGGTTACAGATACGCAGTATTTT
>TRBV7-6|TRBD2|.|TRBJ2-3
CASSFLLAGGRTDTQYF
TGTGCCAGCAGCTTTCTACTAGCGGGGGGACGCACAGATACGCAGTATTTT
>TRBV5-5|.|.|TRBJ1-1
CASNLGRGYTEAFF
TGTGCCAGCAATTTGGGAAGGGGGTATACTGAAGCTTTCTTT
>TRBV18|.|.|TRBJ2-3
CASSPIGTQQYF
TGTGCCAGCTCACCGATCGGGACTCAACAGTATTTT
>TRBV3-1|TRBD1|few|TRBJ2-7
CASSPQGPSYEQYF
TGTGCCAGCAGCCCACAGGGGCCGTCCTACGAGCAGTACTTC
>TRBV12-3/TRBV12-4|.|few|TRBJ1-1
CASSFTPTGNTEAFF
TGTGCCAGCAGTTTCACACCGACAGGGAACACTGAAGCTTTCTTT
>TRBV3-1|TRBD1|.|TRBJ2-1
CASSHLGQGDEQFF
TGTGCCAGCAGCCACCTCGGACAGGGGGACGAGCAGTTCTTC
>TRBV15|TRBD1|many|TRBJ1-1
CATSLDRGNTEAFF
TGTGCCACCAGCTTGGACAGGGGGAACACTGAAGCTTTCTTT
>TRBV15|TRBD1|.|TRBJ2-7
CATSAGQGYEQYF
TGTGCCACCAGCGCGGGACAGGGCTACGAGCAGTACTTC
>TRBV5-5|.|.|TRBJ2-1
CASSLPFGDGLPYNEQFF
TGTGCCAGCAGCTTGCCGTTTGGGGATGGACTTCCCTACAATGAGCAGTTCTTC
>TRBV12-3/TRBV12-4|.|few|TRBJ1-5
CASSTQGISNQPQHF
TGTGCCAGCAGTACTCAGGGAATTAGCAATCAGCCCCAGCATTTT
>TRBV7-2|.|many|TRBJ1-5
CASSLEGGYQPQHF
TGTGCCAGCAGCTTAGAGGGGGGGTATCAGCCCCAGCATTTT
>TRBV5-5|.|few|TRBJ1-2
CASSVREGFIYGYTF
TGTGCCAGCAGCGTCCGTGAAGGTTTTATCTATGGCTACACCTTC
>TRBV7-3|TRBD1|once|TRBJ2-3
CASSSRTGEVADTQYF
TGTGCCAGCAGCTCAAGGACAGGGGAAGTGGCAGATACGCAGTATTTT
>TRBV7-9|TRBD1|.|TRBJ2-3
CASSFSYRTGIADTQYF
TGTGCCAGCAGCTTCTCCTACCGGACAGGGATAGCAGATACGCAGTATTTT
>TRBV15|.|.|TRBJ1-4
CATSRDHGVATNEKLFF
TGTGCCACCAGCAGAGATCATGGTGTAGCTACGAATGAAAAACTGTTTTTT
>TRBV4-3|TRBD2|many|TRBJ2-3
CASSQLLAGGLTDTQYF
TGCGCCAGCAGCCAATTACTAGCGGGGGGACTCACAGATACGCAGTATTTT
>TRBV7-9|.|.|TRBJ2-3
CASSFSGVDTQYF
TGTGCCAGCAGCTTTTCAGGGGTAGATACGCAGTATTTT
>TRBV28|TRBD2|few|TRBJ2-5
CASSQLPTSGYQETQYF
TGTGCCAGCAGTCAACTCCCGACTAGCGGCTACCAAGAGACCCAGTACTTC
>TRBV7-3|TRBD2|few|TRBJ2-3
CASSVAGGPNTDTQYF
TGTGCCAGCAGTGTAGCGGGGGGGCCGAACACAGATACGCAGTATTTT
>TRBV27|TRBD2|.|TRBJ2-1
CASNSLAGNTYNEQFF
TGTGCCAGCAACAGTCTAGCGGGGAACACCTACAATGAGCAGTTCTTC
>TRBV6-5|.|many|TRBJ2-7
CASSYSRGYEQYF
TGTGCCAGCAGTTACTCGAGAGGATACGAGCAGTACTTC
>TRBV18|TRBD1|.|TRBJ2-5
CASSPTLTGGETQYF
TGTGCCAGCTCACCAACGCTTACAGGGGGAGAGACCCAGTACTTC
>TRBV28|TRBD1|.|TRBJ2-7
CASSITGTGRYEQYF
TGTGCCAGCAGTATTACCGGGACAGGTCGCTACGAGCAGTACTTC
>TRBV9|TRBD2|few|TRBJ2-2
CAGSTSGRGDTGELFF
TGTGCCGGCAGTACTAGCGGTCGGGGGGACACCGGGGAGCTGTTTTTT
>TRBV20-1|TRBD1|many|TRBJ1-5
CSALRDRNQPQHF
TGCAGTGCGCTACGGGACAGAAATCAGCCCCAGCATTTT
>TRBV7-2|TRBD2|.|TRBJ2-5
CASSKGVSGGAQTQYF
TGTGCCAGCAGCAAAGGGGTCAGCGGGGGGGCTCAGACCCAGTACTTC
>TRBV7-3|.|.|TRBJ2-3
CASNSAGGPSTQYF
TGTGCCAGCAACTCCGCCGGGGGGCCATCAACGCAGTATTTT
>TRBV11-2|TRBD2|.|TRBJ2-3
CASSEAGGGSPDTQYF
TGTGCCAGCAGCGAGGCGGGCGGGGGGAGCCCAGATACGCAGTATTTT
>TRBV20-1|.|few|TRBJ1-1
CSASEGLKMNTEAFF
TGCAGTGCTAGTGAGGGGTTAAAGATGAACACTGAAGCTTTCTTT
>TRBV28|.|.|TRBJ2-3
CASSPLPHTQYF
TGTGCCAGCAGTCCTCTTCCTCATACGCAGTATTTT
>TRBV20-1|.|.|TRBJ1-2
CSARSRRQGGYGYTF
TGCAGTGCTAGATCCCGGCGGCAAGGGGGCTATGGCTACACCTTC
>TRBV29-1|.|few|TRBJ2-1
CSAASTPGGGFYNEQFF
TGCAGCGCTGCTTCAACACCGGGGGGCGGGTTTTACAATGAGCAGTTCTTC
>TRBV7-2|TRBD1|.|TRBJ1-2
CASSRAPGQGHGYTF
TGTGCCAGCAGCCGCGCCCCGGGACAGGGCCATGGCTACACCTTC
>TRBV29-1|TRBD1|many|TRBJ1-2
CSVALTGDYGYTF
TGCAGCGTTGCTCTGACAGGGGACTATGGCTACACCTTC
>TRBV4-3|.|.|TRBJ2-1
CASSQVWLDYNEQFF
TGCGCCAGCAGCCAAGTCTGGCTAGATTACAATGAGCAGTTCTTC
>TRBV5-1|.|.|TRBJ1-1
CASSLGPQSFGEAFF
TGCGCCAGCAGCTTGGGGCCGCAGAGTTTTGGTGAAGCTTTCTTT
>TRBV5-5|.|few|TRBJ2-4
CASSSGPNIQYF
TGTGCCAGCAGCTCGGGTCCTAACATTCAGTACTTC
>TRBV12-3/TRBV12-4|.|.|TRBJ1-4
CASSLAQGRQKLFF
TGTGCCAGCAGTTTAGCCCAGGGACGGCAAAAACTGTTTTTT
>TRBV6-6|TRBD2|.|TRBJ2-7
CASRADYSGRGHEQYF
TGTGCCAGCAGGGCTGACTATAGCGGGAGAGGCCACGAGCAGTACTTC
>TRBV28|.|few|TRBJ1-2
CASKAKGRVVWGYTF
TGTGCCAGCAAAGCCAAGGGGAGGGTAGTATGGGGCTACACCTTC
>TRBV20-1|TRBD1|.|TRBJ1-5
CSVRTGNQPQHF
TGCAGTGTCCGGACAGGGAATCAGCCCCAGCATTTT
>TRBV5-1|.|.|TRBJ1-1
CASSFQERAPRNTEAFF
TGCGCCAGCAGCTTTCAGGAAAGGGCACCCCGAAACACTGAAGCTTTCTTT
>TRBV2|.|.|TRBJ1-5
CASTTSRGLNQPQHF
TGTGCCAGCACCACCTCTCGGGGCCTGAATCAGCCCCAGCATTTT
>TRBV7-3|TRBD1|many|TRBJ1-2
CASSLGTGGDGYTF
TGTGCCAGCAGCCTCGGGACAGGGGGCGATGGCTACACCTTC
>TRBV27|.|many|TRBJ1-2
CASSLRIGNGYTF
TGTGCCAGCAGTTTGAGGATCGGGAATGGCTACACCTTC
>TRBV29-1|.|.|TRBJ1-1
CSVRVEDTEAFF
TGCAGCGTTCGGGTAGAAGACACTGAAGCTTTCTTT